This record covers a single T cell receptor beta chain. What it binds is unknown. Using immunoSEQ multiplex PCR, the repertoire was profiled, and TCRdb retains in-frame clones only, with some absent. The table includes 55,000 to 75,000 clones, about 65% detected once. These data come from a study of vaccination effects on CD4 cells after COVID-19. CD4+ T cells specific for antigen were expanded with viral peptide pools by the ViraFEST assay before sequencing. The culture ran for 9 to 11 days, and then CD4+ T cells were isolated. The study found no prior SARS-CoV-2 infection in the vaccine recipients, who tested negative for nucleocapsid antibodies. Culturing of 1.5 million to 2.5 million PBMC per well took place with around 10 IU/ml IL-2 and 9 to 10 ug/ml peptides. The CDR3 totals 14 residues. Germline V CDR1 and CDR2: MNHEY, SVGAGI. V lost 7 bases and J lost 4, with 16 bases in between.

The chain couples TRBV6-5 to TRBJ1-1, with a possible D match to TRBD1 (6 bases). The sequenced sample was CD4+ T cells from PBMCs cultured with HCoV-OC43 spike peptides, obtained before COVID-19 vaccination. The subset here: HCoV-OC43 spike overlapping peptide pool stimulation. This clonotype was obtained from a human donor who received a COVID-19 vaccine. DNA for the CDR3: TGTGCCAGCACCTCCCGAACAGGGAGCACTGAAGCTTTCTTT. Amino acid sequence: CASTSRTGSTEAFF.